What follows are 14 T cell receptor beta chains derived from one specimen sequenced in a study of cytomegalovirus exposure and HLA in healthy donors. Clones were read by immunoSEQ multiplex PCR, and TCRdb kept only the in-frame ones, dropping some. Of 200,000 to 300,000 clones in the sample, about 90% were seen once. The sequencing input was PBMCs. The receptor set was obtained from a young man in good health and CMV-seropositive.

The rearrangement uses TRBV29-1 and TRBJ2-5; D is possibly TRBD2 (6 bases). Germline CDR1 reads SQVTM; CDR2 reads ANQGSEA. Trimming removed 4 bases at V and 2 bases at J, with 8 bases between. The CDR3 consists of 12 residues. CDR3 sequence (DNA): TGCAGCGTTGGGAGGGAACAAGAGACCCAGTACTTC. Protein: CSVGREQETQYF.

This chain joins TRBV11-2 and TRBJ2-5, with 8 bases lining up with TRBD2. The V segment lost 5 bases and the J segment 5 bases; nucleotides outside the gene matches: 16. The CDR3 runs 17 residues. Germline CDR1 is SGHAT and CDR2 is FQNNGV. CDR3 sequence: CASSHFPQREYAETQYF. The CDR3 region has the DNA TGTGCCAGCAGCCACTTCCCCCAGCGGGAGTACGCGGAGACCCAGTACTTC. Filled out from reference TRBV11-2 and TRBJ2-5, the complete variable domain reads EAGVAQSPRYKIIEKRQSVAFWCNPISGHATLYWYQQILGQGPKLLIQFQNNGVVDDSQLPKDRFSAERLKGVDSTLKIQPAKLEDSAVYLCASSHFPQREYAETQYFGPGTRLLVL.

The gene calls are TRBV6-1 and TRBJ2-7; D unresolved. With 3 bases removed from V and 3 bases from J, the gap between germline ends came to 6 bases. Germline V gene sequence: CDR1 MNHNS, CDR2 SASEGT. The CDR3 extends over 12 amino acids. The CDR3 loop reads CASSDNSYEQYF. The CDR3 DNA reads TGTGCCAGCAGTGACAACAGCTACGAGCAGTACTTC.

The chain links TRBV4-1 to TRBJ2-2; no firm D call. Germline CDR1 is MGHRA and CDR2 is YSYEKL. The CDR3 contains 15 residues. The germline V and J ends were trimmed by 5 bases and 1 base, with 11 bases remaining between them. Here the CDR3 reads CASSFRTMNTGELFF. CDR3 nucleotide sequence: TGCGCCAGCAGCTTTCGTACAATGAACACCGGGGAGCTGTTTTTT.

This sequence joins TRBV6-1 and TRBJ2-3; 8 nucleotides align to TRBD2. CDR1 and CDR2 from the germline V gene are MNHNS and SASEGT. The CDR3 runs to 14 residues. The V gene end was trimmed by 5 bases and the J gene end by 4 bases; junction bases not matched to a gene: 5. CDR3 protein: CASSTLGGADTQYF. The CDR3 DNA sequence: TGTGCCAGCAGTACTCTCGGGGGGGCAGATACGCAGTATTTT.

V usage is TRBV5-1 and J usage is TRBJ2-3, with TRBD1 identical over 7 bases. CDR3 length equals 15 residues. The germline CDR1 and CDR2 sequences are SGHRS and YFSETQ. V lost 0 bases to trimming and J lost 6 bases; unmatched junction nucleotides: 7. The CDR3, as DNA: TGCGCCAGCAGCTTGGGACAGGGCCGGCAGGATACGCAGTATTTT. Translation gives CASSLGQGRQDTQYF. The variable domain in full, with the rest retrieved from reference TRBV5-1 and TRBJ2-3, is KAGVTQTPRYLIKTRGQQVTLSCSPISGHRSVSWYQQTPGQGLQFLFEYFSETQRNKGNFPGRFSGRQFSNSRSEMNVSTLELGDSALYLCASSLGQGRQDTQYFGPGTRLTVL.

This clone was recorded once. The genes are TRBV25-1 and TRBJ2-1; D remains ambiguous. Trimming took 4 bases from V and 0 from J, leaving 10 bases between them. Germline V lookup: CDR1 MGHDK, CDR2 SYGVNS. This CDR3 has 15 amino acids. In nucleotides, the CDR3 is TGTGCCAGCAGTGTAGACCCGAGCTCCTACAATGAGCAGTTCTTC. Translating gives CASSVDPSSYNEQFF.

Note on this clone: One junction end disagrees with the germline gene, perhaps due to a read error. Other nucleotide sequences in the sample specify the same CDR3. This chain links TRBV27 with TRBJ2-3, with D uncertain. CDR1 is MNHEY, CDR2 SMNVEV, per germline (reference sequence). The CDR3 length is 13 residues. CDR3 bases: TGCGCCAGCCGTCTCGTTAGCACAGATACGCAGTATTTT. This sequence encodes CASRLVSTDTQYF.

This chain links TRBV6-5 with TRBJ1-1; D is ambiguous. Per germline, CDR1 MNHEY and CDR2 SVGAGI. The CDR3 is 15 residues long. V dropped 0 bases and J dropped 5 bases, with 13 bases sitting between them. This CDR3 reads CASSYSRAVGTEAFF. The CDR3, as DNA: TGTGCCAGCAGTTACTCTAGGGCGGTAGGGACTGAAGCTTTCTTT.

The rearrangement uses TRBV5-1 and TRBJ2-5; D tentatively reads TRBD1 or TRBD2 (6 bases each). This CDR3 has 17 residues. V was shortened by 4 bases and J by 1 base, with 20 bases between the two germline ends. The germline V gene has CDR1 SGHRS and CDR2 YFSETQ. This CDR3 reads CASSALTSGGGQETQYF. Here the CDR3 DNA reads TGCGCCAGCAGCGCCCTCACCAGCGGAGGGGGCCAAGAGACCCAGTACTTC.

CDR3 loop: CASSSRTGTNQPQHF. The DNA for the CDR3 is TGTGCCAGCAGTTCCCGGACAGGGACAAATCAGCCCCAGCATTTT. The rearrangement uses TRBV27 and TRBJ1-5; 8 bases align to TRBD1. The germline V gene has CDR1 MNHEY and CDR2 SMNVEV (reference sequence). Trimming at V came to 4 bases and at J to 4 bases, leaving 6 bases not matched to a gene. The CDR3 is made up of 15 amino acids.

J is TRBJ1-1 and V is TRBV7-9; D remains ambiguous. This CDR3 is built from 12 residues. Germline CDR1 is SEHNR and CDR2 is FQNEAQ (reference sequence). Deletions cut 5 bases from V and 6 bases from J, with 10 bases between. The CDR3 coding sequence is TGTGCCAGCAGCGCCTTCGGAGCTGAAGCTTTCTTT. This encodes CASSAFGAEAFF.

The CDR3 protein is CASSFTGNYGYTF. The CDR3 nucleotides read TGTGCCAGCAGTTTCACAGGGAACTATGGCTACACCTTC. The chain is built from TRBV27 and TRBJ1-2; tentative D call: TRBD1 (6 bases). Between the trimmed V and J ends, which lost 3 bases and 2 bases, there was a span of 7 bases. Per germline, CDR1 MNHEY and CDR2 SMNVEV (reference sequence). This CDR3 is 13 amino acids long.

The V and J genes are TRBV6-6 and TRBJ1-2; 7 nucleotides match TRBD1. The CDR3 contains 13 residues. The V gene's germline CDR1 is MNHNY and CDR2 SVGAGI (reference sequence). V shed 6 bases, J shed 6 bases, and the junction held 7 bases outside the gene matches. CDR3 sequence: CASRIPGQHGYTF. For the CDR3, the DNA is TGTGCCAGCAGGATACCGGGACAGCATGGCTACACCTTC.